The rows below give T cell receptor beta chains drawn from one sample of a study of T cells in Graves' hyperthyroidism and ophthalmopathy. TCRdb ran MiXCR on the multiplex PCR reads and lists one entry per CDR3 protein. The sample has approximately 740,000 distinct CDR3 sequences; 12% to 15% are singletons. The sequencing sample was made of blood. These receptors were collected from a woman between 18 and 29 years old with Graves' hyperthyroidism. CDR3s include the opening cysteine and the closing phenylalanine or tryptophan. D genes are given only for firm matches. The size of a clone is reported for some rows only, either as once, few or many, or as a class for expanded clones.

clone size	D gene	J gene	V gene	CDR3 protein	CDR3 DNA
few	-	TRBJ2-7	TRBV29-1	CSVGPGPYEQYF	TGCAGCGTTGGGCCAGGGCCCTACGAGCAGTACTTC
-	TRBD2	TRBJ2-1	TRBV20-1	CSARLAGVVEQFF	TGCAGTGCTAGACTAGCGGGAGTGGTTGAGCAGTTCTTC
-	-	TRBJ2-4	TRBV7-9	CASSLAQGEAKNIQYF	TGTGCCAGCAGCTTAGCACAGGGTGAGGCCAAAAACATTCAGTACTTC
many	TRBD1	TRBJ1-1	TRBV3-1	CASSPRDRKATEAFF	TGTGCCAGCAGCCCACGGGACAGGAAGGCCACTGAAGCTTTCTTT
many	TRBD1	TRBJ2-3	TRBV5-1	CASSFTGDTDTQYF	TGCGCCAGCAGCTTCACAGGGGACACAGATACGCAGTATTTT
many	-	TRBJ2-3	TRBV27	CASSLLGGTDTQYF	TGTGCCAGCAGCTTATTGGGGGGCACAGATACGCAGTATTTT
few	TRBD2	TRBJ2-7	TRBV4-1	CASSQDGAGAAYEQYF	TGCGCCAGCAGCCAAGATGGGGCGGGAGCGGCCTACGAGCAGTACTTC
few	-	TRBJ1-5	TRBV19	CATSGPYSNQPQHF	TGTGCCACCTCGGGCCCTTATAGCAATCAGCCCCAGCATTTT
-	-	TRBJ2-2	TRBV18	CASSPRQLNTGELFF	TGTGCCAGCTCACCGCGTCAGCTGAACACCGGGGAGCTGTTTTTT
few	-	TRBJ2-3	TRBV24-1	CATSDPRGSVADTQYF	TGTGCCACCAGTGACCCCCGGGGGTCTGTGGCAGATACGCAGTATTTT
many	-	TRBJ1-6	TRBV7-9	CASSLVAGNSPLHF	TGTGCCAGCAGCTTAGTCGCAGGCAATTCACCCCTCCACTTT
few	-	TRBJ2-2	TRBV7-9	CASSFGGRGANTGELFF	TGTGCCAGCAGCTTCGGGGGCAGGGGTGCGAACACCGGGGAGCTGTTTTTT
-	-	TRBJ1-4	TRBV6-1	CASSPRVNEKLFF	TGTGCCAGCAGTCCTAGAGTTAATGAAAAACTGTTTTTT
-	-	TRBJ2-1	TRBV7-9	CASSLSGRDHEQFF	TGTGCCAGCAGCTTATCGGGCAGGGACCATGAGCAGTTCTTC
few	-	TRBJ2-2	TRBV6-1	CAIMDSPGELFF	TGTGCCATCATGGACAGTCCCGGGGAGCTGTTTTTT
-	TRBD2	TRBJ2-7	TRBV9	CASSVASGRSVAYEQYF	TGTGCCAGCAGCGTAGCTAGCGGGAGGTCCGTCGCCTACGAGCAGTACTTC
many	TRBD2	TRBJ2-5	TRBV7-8	CASRLGRLVLAGPIGETQYF	TGTGCCAGCAGGCTAGGTCGTTTGGTCCTAGCGGGACCTATCGGGGAGACCCAGTACTTC
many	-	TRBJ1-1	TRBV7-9	CASSLFRASGNTEAFF	TGTGCCAGCAGCTTATTCAGGGCCTCTGGGAACACTGAAGCTTTCTTT
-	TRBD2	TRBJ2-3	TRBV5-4	CASSLKLATMSTDTQYF	TGTGCCAGCAGCTTGAAACTAGCGACTATGAGCACAGATACGCAGTATTTT
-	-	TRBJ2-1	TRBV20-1	CSARLFGHHEQFF	TGCAGTGCTAGGTTGTTCGGACACCATGAGCAGTTCTTC
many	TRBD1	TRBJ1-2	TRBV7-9	CASSTSQGASDGYTF	TGTGCCAGCAGCACCTCACAGGGGGCGAGTGATGGCTACACCTTC
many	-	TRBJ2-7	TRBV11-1	CASSLWSESYEQYF	TGTGCCAGCAGCTTATGGAGTGAATCCTACGAGCAGTACTTC
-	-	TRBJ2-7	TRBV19	CASSSSTRSSYEQYF	TGTGCCAGTAGTAGCTCGACTAGGAGCTCCTACGAGCAGTACTTC
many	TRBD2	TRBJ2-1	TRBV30	CAWTGTSRVSQFF	TGTGCCTGGACCGGGACTAGCAGAGTCTCGCAGTTCTTC
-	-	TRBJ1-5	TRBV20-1	CSARTEGTGNQPQHF	TGCAGTGCCAGAACAGAGGGAACGGGCAATCAGCCCCAGCATTTT
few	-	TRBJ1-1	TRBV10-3	CAISESWIGENTEAFF	TGTGCCATCAGTGAGTCGTGGATAGGAGAGAACACTGAAGCTTTCTTT
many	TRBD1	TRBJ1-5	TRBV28	CASIKLSIRDREGNQPQHF	TGTGCCAGCATCAAGTTATCAATCCGGGACAGGGAGGGCAATCAGCCCCAGCATTTT
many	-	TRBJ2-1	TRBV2	CASSLPPGTNNEQFF	TGTGCCAGCAGTCTTCCTCCCGGGACCAACAATGAGCAGTTCTTC
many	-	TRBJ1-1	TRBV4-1	CASSQDQVLAEAFF	TGCGCCAGCAGCCAAGATCAGGTGCTAGCTGAAGCTTTCTTT
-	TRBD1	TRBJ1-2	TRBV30	CAWSVSAGGAYGYTF	TGTGCCTGGAGTGTATCGGCAGGGGGAGCCTATGGCTACACCTTC
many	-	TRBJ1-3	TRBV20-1	CSARQDNSGNTIYF	TGCAGTGCTAGGCAAGACAACTCTGGAAACACCATATATTTT
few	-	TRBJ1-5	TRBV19	CASSIDPRNRQVPFSSNQPQHF	TGTGCCAGTAGTATAGACCCACGAAACAGACAGGTCCCCTTTTCTAGCAATCAGCCCCAGCATTTT
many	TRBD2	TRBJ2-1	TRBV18	CASSRLAGYNEQFF	TGTGCCAGCTCACGACTAGCGGGATACAATGAGCAGTTCTTC